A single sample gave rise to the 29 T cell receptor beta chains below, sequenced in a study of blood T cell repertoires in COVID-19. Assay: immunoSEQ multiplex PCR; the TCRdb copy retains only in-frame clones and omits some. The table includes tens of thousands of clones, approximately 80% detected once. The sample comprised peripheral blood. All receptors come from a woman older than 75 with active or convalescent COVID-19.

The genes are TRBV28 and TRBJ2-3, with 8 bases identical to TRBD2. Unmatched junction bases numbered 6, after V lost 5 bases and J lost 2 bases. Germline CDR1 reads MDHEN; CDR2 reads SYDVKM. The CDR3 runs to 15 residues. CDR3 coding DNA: TGTGCCAGCAGTGGAGCGGGGGCCTACACAGATACGCAGTATTTT. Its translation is CASSGAGAYTDTQYF.

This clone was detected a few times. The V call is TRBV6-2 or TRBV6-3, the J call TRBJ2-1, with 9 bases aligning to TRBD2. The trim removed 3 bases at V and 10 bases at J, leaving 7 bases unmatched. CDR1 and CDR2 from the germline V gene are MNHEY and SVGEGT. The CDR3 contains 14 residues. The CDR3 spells CASSYLAGAGEQFF. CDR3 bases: TGTGCCAGCAGTTATTTAGCGGGAGCAGGGGAGCAGTTCTTC.

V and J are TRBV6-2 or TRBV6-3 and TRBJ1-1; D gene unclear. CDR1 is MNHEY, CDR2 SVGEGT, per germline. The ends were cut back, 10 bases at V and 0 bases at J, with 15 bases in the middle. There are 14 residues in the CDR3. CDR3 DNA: TGTGCCACCAGCGTGTACACACTGAACACTGAAGCTTTCTTT. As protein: CATSVYTLNTEAFF.

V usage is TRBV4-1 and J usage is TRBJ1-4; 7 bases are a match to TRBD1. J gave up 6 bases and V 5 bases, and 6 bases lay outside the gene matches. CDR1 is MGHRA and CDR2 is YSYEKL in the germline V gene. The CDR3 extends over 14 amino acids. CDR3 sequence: CASSSGQLDEKLFF. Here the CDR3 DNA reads TGCGCCAGCAGCTCGGGACAGCTAGATGAAAAACTGTTTTTT.

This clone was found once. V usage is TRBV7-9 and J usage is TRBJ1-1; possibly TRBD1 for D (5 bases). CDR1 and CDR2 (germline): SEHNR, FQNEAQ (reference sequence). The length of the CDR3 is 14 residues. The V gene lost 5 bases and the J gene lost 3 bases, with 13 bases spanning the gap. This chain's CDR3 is CASSRSWGDTEAFF. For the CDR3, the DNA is TGTGCCAGCAGCCGATCATGGGGGGACACTGAAGCTTTCTTT.

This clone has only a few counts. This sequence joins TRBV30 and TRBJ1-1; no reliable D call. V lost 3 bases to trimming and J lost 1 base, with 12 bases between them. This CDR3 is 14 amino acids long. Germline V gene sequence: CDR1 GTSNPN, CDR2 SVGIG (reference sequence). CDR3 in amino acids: CAWSTSGRNTEAFF. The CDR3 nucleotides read TGTGCCTGGAGCACAAGCGGCAGGAACACTGAAGCTTTCTTT.

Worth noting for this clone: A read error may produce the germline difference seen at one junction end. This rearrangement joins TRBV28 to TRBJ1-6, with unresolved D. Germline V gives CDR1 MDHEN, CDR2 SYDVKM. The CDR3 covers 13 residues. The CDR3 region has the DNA TGTGCCAGCATCCCCTCCCATAATTCACCCCTCCACTTT. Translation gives CASIPSHNSPLHF.

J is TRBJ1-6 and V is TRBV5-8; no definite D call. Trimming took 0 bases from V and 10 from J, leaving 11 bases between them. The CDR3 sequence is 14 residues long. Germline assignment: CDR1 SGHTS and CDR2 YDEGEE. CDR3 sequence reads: CASSLGTLHSPLHF. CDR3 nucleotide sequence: TGTGCCAGCAGCTTGGGCACATTACACTCACCCCTCCACTTT.

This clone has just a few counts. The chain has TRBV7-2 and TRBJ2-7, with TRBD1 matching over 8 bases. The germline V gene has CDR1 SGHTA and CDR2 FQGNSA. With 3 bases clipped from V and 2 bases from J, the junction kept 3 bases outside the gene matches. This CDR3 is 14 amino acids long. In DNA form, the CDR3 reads TGTGCCAGCAGCTTTGGACAGGGACCCTACGAGCAGTACTTC. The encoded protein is CASSFGQGPYEQYF.

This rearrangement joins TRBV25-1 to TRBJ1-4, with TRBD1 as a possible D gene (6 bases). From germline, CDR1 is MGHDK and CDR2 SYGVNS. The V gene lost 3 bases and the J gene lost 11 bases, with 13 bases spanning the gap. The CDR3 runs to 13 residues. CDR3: CASSDSGTQKLFF. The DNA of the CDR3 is TGTGCCAGCAGTGACTCCGGGACACAGAAACTGTTTTTT. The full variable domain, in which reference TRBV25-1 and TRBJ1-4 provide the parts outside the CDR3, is EADIYQTPRYLVIGTGKKITLECSQTMGHDKMYWYQQDPGMELHLIHYSYGVNSTEKGDLSSESTVSRIRTEHFPLTLESARPSHTSQYLCASSDSGTQKLFFGSGTQLSVL.

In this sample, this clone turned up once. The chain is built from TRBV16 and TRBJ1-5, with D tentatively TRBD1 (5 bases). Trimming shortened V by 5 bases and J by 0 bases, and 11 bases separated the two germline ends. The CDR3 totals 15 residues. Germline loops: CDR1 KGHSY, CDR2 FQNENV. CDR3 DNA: TGTGCCAGCAGCTACGGGGGGTATAGCAATCAGCCCCAGCATTTT. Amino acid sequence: CASSYGGYSNQPQHF.

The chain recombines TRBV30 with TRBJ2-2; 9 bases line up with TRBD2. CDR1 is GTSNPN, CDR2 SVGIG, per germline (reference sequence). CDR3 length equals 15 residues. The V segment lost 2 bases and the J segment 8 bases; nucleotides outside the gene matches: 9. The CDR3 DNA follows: TGTGCCTGGAGTTCGGGGATAGCGGGAGTGGGGGAGCTGTTTTTT. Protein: CAWSSGIAGVGELFF.

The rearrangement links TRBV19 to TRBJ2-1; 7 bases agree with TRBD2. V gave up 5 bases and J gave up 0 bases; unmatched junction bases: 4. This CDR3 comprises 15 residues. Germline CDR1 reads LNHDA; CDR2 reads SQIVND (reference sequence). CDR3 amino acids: CASSPRGSSYNEQFF. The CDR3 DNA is TGTGCCAGTAGTCCGCGGGGGAGCTCCTACAATGAGCAGTTCTTC.

As DNA, the CDR3 is TGTGCCAGTAGTGCTCTGAGTAGCGGGAGGGGATTATACTTGGATGAGCAGTTCTTC. This sequence encodes CASSALSSGRGLYLDEQFF. The chain employs TRBV19 and TRBJ2-1, with 11 bases lining up with TRBD2. The CDR3 runs to 19 residues. Germline V lookup: CDR1 LNHDA, CDR2 SQIVND (reference sequence). V was clipped by 5 bases and J by 8 bases; unmatched bases: 20.

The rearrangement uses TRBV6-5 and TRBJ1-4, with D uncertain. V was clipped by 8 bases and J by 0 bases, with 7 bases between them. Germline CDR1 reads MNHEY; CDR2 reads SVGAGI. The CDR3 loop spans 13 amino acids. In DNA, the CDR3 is TGTGCCAGCTTCGCAGCAACTAATGAAAAACTGTTTTTT. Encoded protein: CASFAATNEKLFF.

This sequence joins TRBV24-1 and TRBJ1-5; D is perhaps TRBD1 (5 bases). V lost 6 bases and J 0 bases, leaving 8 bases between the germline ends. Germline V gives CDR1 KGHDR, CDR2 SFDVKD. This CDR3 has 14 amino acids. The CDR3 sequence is CATSPDSSNQPQHF. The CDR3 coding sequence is TGTGCCACCAGTCCAGACAGTAGCAATCAGCCCCAGCATTTT.

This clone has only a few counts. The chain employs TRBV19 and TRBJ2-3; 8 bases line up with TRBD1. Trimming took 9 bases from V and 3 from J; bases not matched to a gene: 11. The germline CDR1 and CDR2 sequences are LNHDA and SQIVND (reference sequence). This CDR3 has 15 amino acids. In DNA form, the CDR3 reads TGTGCCAGCCGAAACAGGGGGACGGAAACAGATACGCAGTATTTT. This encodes CASRNRGTETDTQYF. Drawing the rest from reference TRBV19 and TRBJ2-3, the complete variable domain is DGGITQSPKYLFRKEGQNVTLSCEQNLNHDAMYWYRQDPGQGLRLIYYSQIVNDFQKGDIAEGYSVSREKKESFPLTVTSAQKNPTAFYLCASRNRGTETDTQYFGPGTRLTVL.

CDR3 sequence (DNA): TGTGCCAGCAGCTTAGCGGATCGAGACAGGTCCTATGGCTACACCTTC. It translates to CASSLADRDRSYGYTF. This chain links TRBV7-9 with TRBJ1-2; perhaps TRBD1 as D (6 bases). Germline V lookup: CDR1 SEHNR, CDR2 FQNEAQ (reference sequence). Trimming took 0 bases from V and 4 from J, leaving 15 bases between them. The CDR3 sequence is 16 residues long.

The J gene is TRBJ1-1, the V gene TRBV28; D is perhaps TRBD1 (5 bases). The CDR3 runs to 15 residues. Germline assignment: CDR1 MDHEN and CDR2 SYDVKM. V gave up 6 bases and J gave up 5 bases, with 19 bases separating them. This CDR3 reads CASSQGQQISTEAFF. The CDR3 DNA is TGTGCCAGCAGCCAGGGCCAGCAGATAAGTACTGAAGCTTTCTTT.

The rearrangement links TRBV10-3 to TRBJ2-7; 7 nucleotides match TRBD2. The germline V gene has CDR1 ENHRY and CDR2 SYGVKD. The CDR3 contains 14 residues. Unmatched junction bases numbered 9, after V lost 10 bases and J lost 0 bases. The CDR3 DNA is TGTGCCACTGGATACGGGGGGTTCTCCTACGAGCAGTACTTC. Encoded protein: CATGYGGFSYEQYF.

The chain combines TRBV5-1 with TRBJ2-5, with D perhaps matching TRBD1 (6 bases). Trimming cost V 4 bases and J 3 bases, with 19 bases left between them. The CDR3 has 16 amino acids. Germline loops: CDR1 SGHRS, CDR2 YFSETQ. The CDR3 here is CASSLTGLGREETQYF. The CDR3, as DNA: TGCGCCAGCAGCCTTACAGGGCTCGGGCGCGAAGAGACCCAGTACTTC.

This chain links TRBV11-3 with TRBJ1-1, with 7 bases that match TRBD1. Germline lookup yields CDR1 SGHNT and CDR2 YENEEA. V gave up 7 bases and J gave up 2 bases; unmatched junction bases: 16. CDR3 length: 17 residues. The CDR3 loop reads CASTQGSGGKRNTEAFF. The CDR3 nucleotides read TGTGCCAGCACCCAAGGATCAGGGGGTAAGAGAAACACTGAAGCTTTCTTT.

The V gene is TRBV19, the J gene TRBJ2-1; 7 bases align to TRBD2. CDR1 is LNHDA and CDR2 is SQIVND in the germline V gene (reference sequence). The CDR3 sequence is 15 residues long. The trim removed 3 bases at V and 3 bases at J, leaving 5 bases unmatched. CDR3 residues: CASSIIPSGYNEQFF. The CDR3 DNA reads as TGTGCCAGTAGTATCATCCCTAGCGGCTACAATGAGCAGTTCTTC.

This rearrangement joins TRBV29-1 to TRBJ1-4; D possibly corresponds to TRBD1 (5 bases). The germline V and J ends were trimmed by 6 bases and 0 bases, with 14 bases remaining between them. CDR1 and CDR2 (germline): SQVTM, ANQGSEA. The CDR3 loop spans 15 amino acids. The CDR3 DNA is TGCAGCGTATCAAGGGACTCGGCAACTAATGAAAAACTGTTTTTT. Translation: CSVSRDSATNEKLFF.

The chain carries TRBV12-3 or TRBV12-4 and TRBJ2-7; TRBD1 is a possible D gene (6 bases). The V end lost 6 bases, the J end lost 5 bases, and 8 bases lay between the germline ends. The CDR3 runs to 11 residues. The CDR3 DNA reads TGTGCCAGCAGCAGGGGCCACGAGCAGTACTTC. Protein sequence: CASSRGHEQYF.

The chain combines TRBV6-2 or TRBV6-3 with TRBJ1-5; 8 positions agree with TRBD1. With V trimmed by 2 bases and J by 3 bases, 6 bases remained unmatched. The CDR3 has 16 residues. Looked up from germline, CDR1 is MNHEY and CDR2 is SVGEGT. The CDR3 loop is CASSYRGQGPNQPQHF. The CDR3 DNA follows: TGTGCCAGCAGTTACCGCGGACAGGGACCCAATCAGCCCCAGCATTTT.

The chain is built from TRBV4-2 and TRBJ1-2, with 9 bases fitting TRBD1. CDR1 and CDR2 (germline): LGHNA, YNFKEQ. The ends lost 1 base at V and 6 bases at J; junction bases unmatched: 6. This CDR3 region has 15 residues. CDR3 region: CASSQGQGESDGYTF. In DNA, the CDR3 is TGTGCCAGCAGCCAAGGACAGGGGGAGTCCGATGGCTACACCTTC.

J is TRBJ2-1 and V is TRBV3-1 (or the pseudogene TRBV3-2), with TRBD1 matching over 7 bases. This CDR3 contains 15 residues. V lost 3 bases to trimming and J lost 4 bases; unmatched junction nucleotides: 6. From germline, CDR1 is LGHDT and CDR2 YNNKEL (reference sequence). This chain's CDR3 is CASSHTGTVYNEQFF. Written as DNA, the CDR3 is TGTGCCAGCAGCCATACCGGGACAGTTTACAATGAGCAGTTCTTC.

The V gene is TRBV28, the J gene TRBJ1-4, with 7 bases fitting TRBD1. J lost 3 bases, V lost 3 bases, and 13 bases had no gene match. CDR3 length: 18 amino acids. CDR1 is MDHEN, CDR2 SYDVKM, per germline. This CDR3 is CASSFFRGQGVPNEKLFF. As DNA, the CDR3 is TGTGCCAGCAGTTTTTTCCGGGGGCAGGGGGTTCCTAATGAAAAACTGTTTTTT.